The 14 T cell receptor beta chains in this list originate from one sample, sequenced in a study of T cells in tuberculosis. The method was immunoSEQ multiplex PCR; TCRdb's version includes in-frame clones alone and lacks a portion of them. The repertoire has 20,000 to 25,000 clones, over 75% of them found once; the top ten carry around 15%. The sample taken for sequencing was PBMCs. These receptors came from a donor aged 10-29 years with latent tuberculosis or without tuberculosis infection.

This chain links TRBV29-1 with TRBJ1-1, with TRBD1 matching over 7 bases. CDR3 size: 12 residues. The germline V gene encodes CDR1 SQVTM and CDR2 ANQGSEA. V lost 7 bases and J lost 5; bases outside the gene matches: 7. CDR3 DNA: TGCAGCGCCAGGGACAGAAATACTGAAGCTTTCTTT. Protein product: CSARDRNTEAFF.

This sequence joins TRBV15 and TRBJ2-1; D unclear. Germline V CDR1 and CDR2: LNHNV, YYDKDF (reference sequence). The CDR3 has 16 amino acids. Deletions cut 0 bases from V and 2 bases from J, with 11 bases between. CDR3 DNA sequence: TGTGCCACCAGCAGAGAGTGGTTGGAGACCTACAATGAGCAGTTCTTC. It codes for CATSREWLETYNEQFF.

The V and J genes are TRBV2 and TRBJ1-1; D call uncertain. Trimming removed 9 bases from V and 2 bases from J, with 16 bases in between. The CDR3 is 14 amino acids. Looked up from germline, CDR1 is SNHLY and CDR2 is FYNNEI. In nucleotides, the CDR3 is TGTGCCAGACAAACCGGGGTTATTAACACTGAAGCTTTCTTT. This translates into CARQTGVINTEAFF.

This clone was seen a single time. The chain couples TRBV5-6 to TRBJ2-1; D might be TRBD2 (7 bases). Trimming shortened V by 0 bases and J by 0 bases, and 10 bases separated the two germline ends. The germline V gene has CDR1 SGHDT and CDR2 YYEEEE. The CDR3 contains 16 residues. As DNA, the CDR3 is TGTGCCAGCAGCTTGGAGGGGGGGTACTCCTACAATGAGCAGTTCTTC. It is translated as CASSLEGGYSYNEQFF.

The V and J genes are TRBV27 and TRBJ2-3; D remains unclear. Germline V CDR1 and CDR2: MNHEY, SMNVEV (reference sequence). V lost 3 bases and J lost 1, with 11 bases in between. CDR3 length: 15 residues. This CDR3 reads CASSLGWARTDTQYF. The CDR3 DNA sequence: TGTGCCAGCAGTTTGGGTTGGGCCCGCACAGATACGCAGTATTTT.

The J gene is TRBJ1-3, the V gene TRBV28; D gene uncertain. The germline V gene encodes CDR1 MDHEN and CDR2 SYDVKM. The CDR3 consists of 14 residues. V lost 6 bases and J lost 0, with 9 bases in between. CDR3 nucleotides: TGTGCCAGCAGCCCGCCAGGCTCTGGAAACACCATATATTTT. It codes for CASSPPGSGNTIYF.

The sample holds a few counts of this clone. The rearrangement joins TRBV19 to TRBJ1-5, with D tentatively TRBD1 (6 bases). Germline V CDR1 and CDR2: LNHDA, SQIVND (reference sequence). Trimming removed 4 bases at V and 2 bases at J, with 6 bases between. The CDR3 totals 13 residues. The CDR3 DNA reads TGTGCCAGTAGTAACAGGGGCAATCAGCCCCAGCATTTT. This codes for CASSNRGNQPQHF.

This chain connects TRBV7-2 to TRBJ2-1; TRBD2 is a possible D gene (7 bases). The CDR3 runs to 15 residues. CDR1 is SGHTA and CDR2 is FQGNSA in the germline V gene. With 0 bases removed from V and 6 bases from J, the gap between germline ends came to 12 bases. CDR3 residues: CASSLAGGGGNEQFF. In DNA form, the CDR3 reads TGTGCCAGCAGCTTAGCTGGGGGGGGCGGCAATGAGCAGTTCTTC.

The chain employs TRBV5-1 and TRBJ1-2; unclear D gene. Germline CDR1 SGHRS, CDR2 YFSETQ. The germline V and J ends were trimmed by 2 bases and 4 bases, with 12 bases remaining between them. This CDR3 comprises 14 residues. The DNA for the CDR3 is TGCGCCAGCAGCTTTGTTGAGGCAACCTATGGCTACACCTTC. Amino acid sequence: CASSFVEATYGYTF.

The V and J genes are TRBV4-2 and TRBJ1-4; TRBD1 is a possible D gene (5 bases). The V gene's germline CDR1 is LGHNA and CDR2 YNFKEQ. This CDR3 spans 14 amino acids. V was trimmed by 4 bases and J by 3 bases, leaving 9 bases between them. CDR3 DNA: TGTGCCAGCAGCCCAGGGTCGCCTAATGAAAAACTGTTTTTT. Residues: CASSPGSPNEKLFF.

This chain connects TRBV9 to TRBJ2-1; TRBD2 aligns across 10 bases. The germline CDR1 and CDR2 sequences are SGDLS and YYNGEE. The CDR3 runs 14 residues. With 2 bases clipped from V and 7 bases from J, the junction kept 3 bases outside the gene matches. DNA for the CDR3: TGTGCCAGCAGCGTGTCTAGCGGGGGAAATGAGCAGTTCTTC. It codes for CASSVSSGGNEQFF.

The chain carries TRBV10-2 and TRBJ1-1, with a weak D call TRBD1 (5 bases). This CDR3 region has 14 residues. CDR1 is WSHSY and CDR2 is SAAADI in the germline V gene. V lost 10 bases to trimming and J lost 4 bases, with 19 bases between them. Written as DNA, the CDR3 is TGCGCCATCCACGGCGGGGCCGGGAGCACTGAAGCTTTCTTT. Its protein is CAIHGGAGSTEAFF.

This clone was recorded once. The J gene is TRBJ1-1, the V gene TRBV6-1; D gene uncertain. Germline V gene data show CDR1 as MNHNS and CDR2 as SASEGT. The CDR3 length is 12 residues. V shed 5 bases and J shed 3 bases, with 7 bases lying between them. The CDR3, as DNA: TGTGCCAGCAGTTCTCGGTACACTGAAGCTTTCTTT. Its protein product is CASSSRYTEAFF.

The chain combines TRBV14 with TRBJ1-6; 8 bases agree with TRBD1. CDR3 length: 15 residues. Unmatched junction bases numbered 8, after V lost 4 bases and J lost 9 bases. The germline CDR1 and CDR2 sequences are SGHDN and FVKESK. CDR3 DNA sequence: TGTGCCAGCAGCCTCGGACAGGGTTATCGTTCACCCCTCCACTTT. Its protein is CASSLGQGYRSPLHF.